The 19 T cell receptor beta chains below were found in one sample sequenced in a study of T cells in Graves' hyperthyroidism and ophthalmopathy. The source material, RNA transcripts, was used to amplify TCR beta CDR3 regions. When the TCR CDR3 underwent first-round RT-PCR, the HTBI primer set was used. TCRdb independently ran MiXCR on the multiplex PCR reads; one entry per CDR3 protein. The sample records 660,000 or so distinct CDR3 sequences, 40% to 55% being singletons. The sequenced material came from peripheral blood or thyroid tissue (not recorded which). The receptors were gathered from an adult man with Graves' disease, either hyperthyroidism or ophthalmopathy (not recorded which).

The chain uses TRBV20-1 and TRBJ2-3; 11 bases match TRBD2. CDR3 length: 13 amino acids. V was pared by 5 bases and J by 8 bases, with 6 bases of the junction left unmatched. Per germline, CDR1 DFQATT and CDR2 SNEGSKA (reference sequence). The CDR3 region is CSARTSGPGTQYF. The CDR3 DNA sequence: TGCAGTGCTCGGACTAGCGGGCCAGGTACGCAGTATTTT.

Of note for this clonotype: Compared with germline, one end of the junction differs, possibly owing to a read error. The gene calls are TRBV10-3 and TRBJ2-7; D may be TRBD1 (6 bases). The CDR3 sequence is 11 residues long. Germline assignment: CDR1 ENHRY and CDR2 SYGVKD. The DNA of the CDR3 is TGTGCCTCTACCGGGACACGGGATTTTTCCTTC. The encoded protein is CASTGTRDFSF.

The V and J genes are TRBV4-1 and TRBJ2-5, with 7 bases lining up with TRBD1. The germline gives CDR1 MGHRA, CDR2 YSYEKL. The V gene end was trimmed by 3 bases and the J gene end by 3 bases; junction bases not matched to a gene: 7. The CDR3 is 15 residues long. CDR3 region: CASSQVWQGEETQYF. CDR3 bases: TGCGCCAGCAGCCAGGTGTGGCAGGGGGAAGAGACCCAGTACTTC.

The chain has TRBV25-1 and TRBJ1-1; D remains ambiguous. Trimming removed 8 bases from V and 3 bases from J, with 10 bases in between. CDR3 size: 12 residues. Per germline, CDR1 MGHDK and CDR2 SYGVNS. CDR3 sequence reads: CASQEGHTEAFF. As DNA, the CDR3 is TGTGCCAGCCAGGAGGGTCACACTGAAGCTTTCTTT.

This clonotype occurred many times. This CDR3 reads CASSVTGTVSGNTIYF. DNA for the CDR3: TGTGCCAGCAGCGTAACCGGGACAGTCTCTGGAAACACCATATATTTT. The chain combines TRBV9 with TRBJ1-3; 7 nucleotides align to TRBD1. This CDR3 contains 16 residues. V trimming: 1 base; J trimming: 0 bases; junction bases outside the gene matches: 4. Germline V gene data show CDR1 as SGDLS and CDR2 as YYNGEE.

V and J are TRBV7-9 and TRBJ1-1, with D perhaps matching TRBD1 (6 bases). The CDR3 contains 16 residues. Germline V gene data show CDR1 as SEHNR and CDR2 as FQNEAQ (reference sequence). V was pared by 5 bases and J by 1 base, with 17 bases between. The CDR3 loop reads CASSHGQSVRNTEAFF. The CDR3 DNA is TGTGCCAGCAGCCACGGACAGTCAGTCCGGAACACTGAAGCTTTCTTT.

This clonotype was seen only a few times. The rearrangement uses TRBV2 and TRBJ2-6; 8 bases are shared with TRBD1. CDR3 size: 17 residues. Trimming cost V 6 bases and J 4 bases; bases outside gene matches: 11. Germline CDR1 and CDR2: SNHLY and FYNNEI. CDR3 in amino acids: CASRAGTGLLGANVLTF. Written as DNA, the CDR3 is TGTGCCAGCAGAGCCGGGACAGGACTTCTAGGGGCCAACGTCCTGACTTTC.

V gene TRBV7-8 combines with J gene TRBJ1-3, with D possibly matching TRBD1 (5 bases). Trimming pared 3 bases from V and 5 bases from J, leaving 14 bases between. The germline V gene encodes CDR1 SGHVS and CDR2 FQNEAQ. CDR3 size: 15 residues. CDR3 loop: CASSFLGARRNTIYF. The CDR3 coding sequence is TGTGCCAGCAGCTTCCTCGGGGCGCGTCGAAACACCATATATTTT. The variable domain in full, completed from reference TRBV7-8 and TRBJ1-3, reads GAGVSQSPRYKVAKRGQDVALRCDPISGHVSLFWYQQALGQGPEFLTYFQNEAQLDKSGLPSDRFFAERPEGSVSTLKIQRTQQEDSAVYLCASSFLGARRNTIYFGEGSWLTVV.

In this sample, this clonotype turned up once. The chain carries TRBV6-1 and TRBJ1-5; 9 bases are a match to TRBD1. V lost 6 bases, J lost 6 bases, and 6 bases stayed unmatched. The germline V gene has CDR1 MNHNS and CDR2 SASEGT. The CDR3 sequence is 14 residues long. In DNA form, the CDR3 reads TGTGCCAGCAGGCGGACAGGGGAACGTCAGCCCCAGCATTTT. Protein: CASRRTGERQPQHF.

A word on this clonotype: The DNA is omitted, as the CDR3 cannot be located on it reliably, and the CDR3 follows TCRdb's listing. The rearrangement joins TRBV7-9 to TRBJ1-6; TRBD1 reflects the table's D call only, with no check against the DNA. With termini counted, the CDR3 has 15 amino acids. CDR1 and CDR2 from the germline V gene are SEHNR and FQNEAQ (reference sequence). CDR3 residues: CASSFGTGNNSPLHF.

This clonotype was counted ten times or more. V is TRBV7-9 and J is TRBJ2-5, with D possibly being TRBD1 or TRBD2 (6 bases each). Germline CDR1 and CDR2: SEHNR and FQNEAQ (reference sequence). The CDR3 contains 16 residues. Trimming removed 4 bases from V and 5 bases from J, with 20 bases in between. CDR3 DNA: TGTGCCAGCAGCTCAGTGGGGGGCCTAGGTGTCGAGACCCAGTACTTC. Its protein product is CASSSVGGLGVETQYF.

Remarks on this clonotype: An end of the junction differs from the germline gene, which may be a read error. This chain connects TRBV7-2 to TRBJ1-1; D call uncertain. The CDR3 runs 15 residues. Germline V gene data show CDR1 as SGHTA and CDR2 as FQGNSA. CDR3 DNA: TGTGCCAGCAGTTTAGGTCTGGGTATGAACACTGAAGCTTTCTTT. It is translated as CASSLGLGMNTEAFF.

A few counts support this clonotype. V is TRBV27 and J is TRBJ1-4; 7 positions match TRBD1. With 6 bases clipped from V and 8 bases from J, the junction kept 6 bases outside the gene matches. The CDR3 has 13 amino acids. Germline CDR1 and CDR2: MNHEY and SMNVEV (reference sequence). DNA for the CDR3: TGTGCCAGCAGCCGGACAGGCTGGGAAAAACTGTTTTTT. Translated, it gives CASSRTGWEKLFF.

This clonotype was recorded a few times. J is TRBJ1-2 and V is TRBV28, with 7 bases lining up with TRBD1. This CDR3 is built from 13 residues. The junction had 5 bases not matched to a gene; V was cut back by 6 bases and J by 4 bases. The germline gives CDR1 MDHEN, CDR2 SYDVKM. CDR3 sequence reads: CASRQGLGYGYTF. The CDR3 bases are TGTGCCAGCAGACAGGGGTTAGGCTATGGCTACACCTTC.

This clonotype has just a few counts. The chain is built from TRBV20-1 and TRBJ1-2; 7 bases align to TRBD1. CDR1 and CDR2 (germline): DFQATT, SNEGSKA (reference sequence). The CDR3 totals 15 residues. V gave up 3 bases and J gave up 8 bases; unmatched junction bases: 15. CDR3 DNA: TGCAGTGCTAGTATCGGGTCAACAGGGGCAGGAGGCTACACCTTC. It codes for CSASIGSTGAGGYTF.

This clonotype was seen many times. This rearrangement joins TRBV19 to TRBJ1-1; 8 positions agree with TRBD1. The ends lost 5 bases at V and 5 bases at J; junction bases unmatched: 1. The CDR3 length is 12 residues. The germline gives CDR1 LNHDA, CDR2 SQIVND (reference sequence). CDR3 bases: TGTGCCAGTAGTTGGACAGGGACTGAAGCTTTCTTT. Amino acids: CASSWTGTEAFF.

The V gene is TRBV2, the J gene TRBJ2-7; weak D call: TRBD2 (5 bases). CDR1 and CDR2 from the germline V gene are SNHLY and FYNNEI. This CDR3 spans 11 amino acids. Trimming left V 6 bases short and J 2 bases short, with 5 bases between. Written as DNA, the CDR3 is TGTGCCAGCAGGGAGGCCTACGAGCAGTACTTC. Translating it yields CASREAYEQYF.

On this clonotype: This sequence may be a read error, since a much larger clone differs from it by one base. The rearrangement links TRBV29-1 to TRBJ2-2, with 9 bases aligning to TRBD1. The germline CDR1 and CDR2 sequences are SQVTM and ANQGSEA. The length of the CDR3 is 13 residues. The V gene end was trimmed by 6 bases and the J gene end by 4 bases; junction bases not matched to a gene: 3. CDR3 DNA sequence: TGCAGCGTAGGGACAGGGAGCACCGGGGAGCTGTTTTTT. Translated: CSVGTGSTGELFF.

The rearrangement uses TRBV19 and TRBJ1-1; D gene ambiguous. The CDR3 sequence is 14 residues long. CDR1 is LNHDA and CDR2 is SQIVND in the germline V gene (reference sequence). Deletions cut 6 bases from V and 6 bases from J, with 17 bases between. CDR3 residues: CASSLLVFRAEAFF. The CDR3 nucleotides read TGTGCCAGTAGCCTCCTCGTCTTTCGGGCTGAAGCTTTCTTT.